This record covers a single T cell receptor (beta chain). Looked up from germline, CDR1 is SGHTA and CDR2 is FQGTGA. The CDR3 length is 13 residues. V was pared by 1 base and J by 9 bases, with 4 bases of the junction left unmatched. The entry originates in a study of blood T cell repertoires in COVID-19. The overall study: Samples taken during acute and convalescent COVID-19 were collected in the United States, Italy and Spain.

Original methodology: Amplification of reference gene primers provided the estimated nucleated cell counts. The method was immunoSEQ multiplex PCR; TCRdb's version includes in-frame clones alone and lacks a portion of them. The DNA was the basis for D and trimming; V, J and clone size are from that table. The sample consists of roughly 280,000 clones, 70% to 90% of them appearing once. The V and J genes are TRBV7-3 and TRBJ2-3, with TRBD1 matching 7 bases. This TCR derives from a man in his fifties or sixties who had recovered from COVID-19. What was sequenced was peripheral blood. The CDR3 sequence is CASSLNRGETQYF. In DNA, the CDR3 is TGTGCCAGCAGCTTAAACAGGGGAGAAACGCAGTATTTT. Using reference TRBV7-3 and TRBJ2-3 for the parts outside the CDR3, the full variable domain is GAGVSQTPSNKVTEKGKYVELRCDPISGHTALYWYRQSLGQGPEFLIYFQGTGAADDSGLPNDRFFAVRPEGSVSTLKIQRTERGDSAVYLCASSLNRGETQYFGPGTRLTVL.